One sample yielded the 10 T cell receptor beta chains listed below, sequenced in a study of shared clonotypes between healthy human individuals. Sequencing was performed with immunoSEQ multiplex PCR; in TCRdb, only in-frame clones are kept and a portion is missing. The repertoire holds hundreds of thousands of clones, with around three quarters as singletons. What was sequenced was PBMCs. Every receptor here comes from a woman between 40 and 55 years old in good health. Some clones in this sample may be carry-over from other donors' samples.

This clone was picked up a small number of times. This sequence joins TRBV12-5 and TRBJ2-1; 9 nucleotides align to TRBD2. The CDR3 length is 16 residues. Per the germline V gene, CDR1 is LGHNT and CDR2 is FRNRAP. V lost 0 bases and J lost 7; bases outside the gene matches: 7. The DNA of the CDR3 is TGTGCTAGTGGTTTGGTAGTAGCGGGAGCAATAAATGAGCAGTTCTTC. Encoded protein: CASGLVVAGAINEQFF.

As regards this clone: The sample contains more than one DNA sequence encoding this CDR3. The chain carries TRBV5-1 and TRBJ1-1, with D perhaps TRBD1 (5 bases). Trimming cost V 2 bases and J 3 bases, with 8 bases left between them. CDR3 length: 13 amino acids. Per germline, CDR1 SGHRS and CDR2 YFSETQ. CDR3 nucleotides: TGCGCCAGCAGCTTCAGGGTAGACACTGAAGCTTTCTTT. This gives the protein CASSFRVDTEAFF.

This clone was picked up one time. The J gene is TRBJ2-6, the V gene TRBV5-4, with D hard to call. The CDR3 has 17 residues. V was cut by 4 bases and J by 0 bases, with 14 bases left in between. Germline CDR1 and CDR2: SGHNT and YYREEE (reference sequence). The CDR3: CASSPGGWGSGANVLTF. The CDR3 region has the DNA TGTGCCAGCAGCCCAGGTGGTTGGGGCTCTGGGGCCAACGTCCTGACTTTC.

This clone was found a few times. The sample carries other DNA sequences with the same CDR3. The rearrangement links TRBV30 to TRBJ1-3; TRBD1 might be the D (6 bases). Germline V gene sequence: CDR1 GTSNPN, CDR2 SVGIG (reference sequence). Trimming removed 0 bases from V and 4 bases from J, with 13 bases in between. The CDR3 runs to 15 residues. The CDR3 bases are TGTGCCTGGAGTGTGGTAGGGGGACGAGGAAACACCATATATTTT. Protein product: CAWSVVGGRGNTIYF.

The rearrangement uses TRBV28 and TRBJ2-5, with D possibly TRBD1 on 6 matching bases. This CDR3 contains 13 residues. Germline V gene lookup returns CDR1 MDHEN and CDR2 SYDVKM. Trimming left V 3 bases short and J 13 bases short, with 18 bases between. The CDR3 region has the DNA TGTGCCAGCAGTTTCAACAGGGAAAGTGGGCTGTACTTC. Its translation is CASSFNRESGLYF. Based on the CDR3 plus reference TRBV28 and TRBJ2-5, the full variable domain is DVKVTQSSRYLVKRTGEKVFLECVQDMDHENMFWYRQDPGLGLRLIYFSYDVKMKEKGDIPEGYSVSREKKERFSLILESASTNQTSMYLCASSFNRESGLYFGPGTRLLVL.

The count of this clone is one. The J gene is TRBJ2-2, the V gene TRBV5-1; 11 bases match TRBD2. The CDR3 spans 17 residues. Germline lookup yields CDR1 SGHRS and CDR2 YFSETQ. The V segment lost 0 bases and the J segment 6 bases; nucleotides outside the gene matches: 7. CDR3 DNA: TGCGCCAGCAGCTTGGGTAGCCTAGCGGGAGGAGCCGGGGAGCTGTTTTTT. Translating it yields CASSLGSLAGGAGELFF.

The CDR3 DNA is TGTGCCAGCGGAAACACTGAAGCTTTCTTT. Translated, it gives CASGNTEAFF. This chain connects TRBV11-2 to TRBJ1-1; D not certain. Trimming stripped 8 bases from V and 2 bases from J, with 3 bases between. The CDR3 is 10 amino acids. CDR1 and CDR2 from the germline V gene are SGHAT and FQNNGV.

The V gene is TRBV7-6, the J gene TRBJ2-3; a possible D gene is TRBD1 (6 bases). Looked up from germline, CDR1 is SGHVS and CDR2 is FNYEAQ. V was shortened by 0 bases and J by 5 bases, with 12 bases between the two germline ends. CDR3 length equals 15 residues. The CDR3 spells CASSLAARGKDTQYF. The CDR3 nucleotides are TGTGCCAGCAGCTTAGCTGCCAGGGGCAAAGATACGCAGTATTTT.

The chain combines TRBV30 with TRBJ1-2; the D is unclear. Germline V gene lookup returns CDR1 GTSNPN and CDR2 SVGIG (reference sequence). With 1 base removed from V and 8 bases from J, the gap between germline ends came to 23 bases. This CDR3 region has 16 residues. In DNA, the CDR3 is TGTGCCTGGAGTGCATATACCAACGATAGGTTCGGGGGCTACACCTTC. Its translation: CAWSAYTNDRFGGYTF.

This sequence joins TRBV4-1 and TRBJ2-7, with 10 bases identical to TRBD2. The CDR3 spans 20 residues. V was pared by 2 bases and J by 2 bases, with 18 bases of the junction left unmatched. Germline V CDR1 and CDR2: MGHRA, YSYEKL. The CDR3 here is CASSQRSGSGGYEPPYEQYF. The CDR3 region has the DNA TGCGCCAGCAGCCAACGTTCCGGTAGCGGGGGGTACGAGCCCCCCTACGAGCAGTACTTC.